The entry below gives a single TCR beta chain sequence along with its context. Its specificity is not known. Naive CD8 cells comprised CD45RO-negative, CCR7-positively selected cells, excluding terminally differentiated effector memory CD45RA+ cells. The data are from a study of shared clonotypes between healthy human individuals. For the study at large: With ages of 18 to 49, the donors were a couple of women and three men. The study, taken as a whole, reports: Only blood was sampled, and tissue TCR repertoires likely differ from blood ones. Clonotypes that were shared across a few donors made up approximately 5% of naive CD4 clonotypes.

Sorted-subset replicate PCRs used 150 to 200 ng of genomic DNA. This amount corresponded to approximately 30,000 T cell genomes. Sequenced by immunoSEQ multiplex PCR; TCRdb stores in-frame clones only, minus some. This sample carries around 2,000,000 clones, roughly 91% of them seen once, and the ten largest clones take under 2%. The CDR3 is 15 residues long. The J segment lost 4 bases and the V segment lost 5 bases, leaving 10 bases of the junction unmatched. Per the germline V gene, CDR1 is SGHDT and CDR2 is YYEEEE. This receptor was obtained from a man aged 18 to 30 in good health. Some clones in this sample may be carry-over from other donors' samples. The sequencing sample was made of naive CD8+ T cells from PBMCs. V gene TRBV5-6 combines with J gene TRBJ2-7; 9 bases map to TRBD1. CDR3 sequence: CASSPGTGNLYEQYF. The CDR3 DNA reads TGTGCCAGCAGTCCCGGGACAGGGAATCTGTACGAGCAGTACTTC.